The 31 T cell receptor beta chains listed next were all sequenced from one sample in a study of blood T cell repertoires in COVID-19. Repertoires were generated with immunoSEQ multiplex PCR, while TCRdb's copy carries only in-frame clones and drops some. The sample contains 250,000 to 350,000 clones, over 80% of which appear only once. Sequencing was done on a sample of PBMCs or T cells enriched from blood (not recorded which). All receptors come from a woman aged 18-29 years who had recovered from COVID-19.

This chain uses TRBV7-2 with TRBJ2-5, with 7 bases identical to TRBD2. Unmatched junction bases numbered 9, after V lost 1 base and J lost 4 bases. CDR3 length equals 16 residues. Germline V CDR1 and CDR2: SGHTA, FQGNSA. CDR3 DNA: TGTGCCAGCAGCTTAGATCGGCCTAGCGGTGGAGAGACCCAGTACTTC. It translates to CASSLDRPSGGETQYF.

The chain recombines TRBV7-2 with TRBJ2-3; 11 positions match TRBD2. The CDR3 is 17 amino acids. Germline V gene sequence: CDR1 SGHTA, CDR2 FQGNSA. After removal of 5 bases from V and 7 bases from J, the junction contained 14 bases not matched to a gene. The CDR3 reads CASSMPTSGDPIYTQYF. The CDR3 bases are TGTGCCAGCAGCATGCCGACTAGCGGGGACCCCATTTATACGCAGTATTTT.

The chain has TRBV12-3 or TRBV12-4 and TRBJ1-2; 8 bases align to TRBD1. Trimming took 2 bases from V and 6 from J; bases not matched to a gene: 2. The CDR3 consists of 13 residues. CDR3 sequence reads: CASSLLQGDGYTF. CDR3 nucleotide sequence: TGTGCCAGCAGTTTATTACAGGGGGATGGCTACACCTTC.

The chain links TRBV27 to TRBJ2-3; D might be TRBD2 (5 bases). Trimming removed 8 bases from V and 8 bases from J, with 23 bases in between. The CDR3 extends over 15 amino acids. CDR1 and CDR2 (germline): MNHEY, SMNVEV (reference sequence). The CDR3 DNA reads TGTGCCAGCGGCCCTTTCCAGGTTTTCGGAGGTACGCAGTATTTT. This encodes CASGPFQVFGGTQYF.

The chain combines TRBV6-6 with TRBJ1-5; a possible D gene is TRBD1 (6 bases). The CDR3 length is 16 residues. V was pared by 0 bases and J by 9 bases, with 18 bases between. The germline V gene has CDR1 MNHNY and CDR2 SVGAGI (reference sequence). The CDR3, as DNA: TGTGCCAGCAGTTACTCGGGACAAGGAGAGGGGTGGCCCCAGCATTTT. Amino acids: CASSYSGQGEGWPQHF.

V usage is TRBV2 and J usage is TRBJ2-5; D unresolved. The CDR3 contains 15 residues. V lost 6 bases, J lost 3 bases, and 17 bases lay in between. CDR1 SNHLY and CDR2 FYNNEI come from the germline V gene. CDR3 region: CASSPFGGEEETQYF. The CDR3 DNA is TGTGCCAGCAGCCCTTTTGGCGGAGAAGAAGAGACCCAGTACTTC.

The CDR3 is CASTARGNYNEQFF. In nucleotides, the CDR3 is TGTGCCAGTACCGCTCGAGGGAACTACAATGAGCAGTTCTTC. The chain employs TRBV19 and TRBJ2-1; perhaps TRBD2 as D (5 bases). The CDR3 covers 14 residues. V lost 7 bases and J 3 bases, leaving 13 bases between the germline ends. The germline V gene has CDR1 LNHDA and CDR2 SQIVND (reference sequence). Using reference TRBV19 and TRBJ2-1 for the parts outside the CDR3, the full variable domain is DGGITQSPKYLFRKEGQNVTLSCEQNLNHDAMYWYRQDPGQGLRLIYYSQIVNDFQKGDIAEGYSVSREKKESFPLTVTSAQKNPTAFYLCASTARGNYNEQFFGPGTRLTVL.

J is TRBJ1-6 and V is TRBV5-8; 8 bases map to TRBD1. The CDR3 is 15 residues long. Losses at the gene ends were 4 bases for V and 9 bases for J; bases not matched to a gene: 9. Germline loops: CDR1 SGHTS, CDR2 YDEGEE. Written as DNA, the CDR3 is TGTGCCAGCAGCCCCCTAGGACAGGGAGCTTCACCCCTCCACTTT. This translates into CASSPLGQGASPLHF. Variable domain in full (rest from reference TRBV5-8 and TRBJ1-6): EAGVTQSPTHLIKTRGQQATLRCSPISGHTSVYWYQQALGLGLQFLLWYDEGEERNRGNFPPRFSGRQFPNYSSELNVNALELEDSALYLCASSPLGQGASPLHFGNGTRLTVT.

V is TRBV7-2 and J is TRBJ1-5; the D gene is possibly TRBD1 (5 bases). The CDR3 length is 15 residues. Trimming removed 5 bases from V and 0 bases from J, with 11 bases in between. The germline V gene encodes CDR1 SGHTA and CDR2 FQGNSA. The CDR3 reads CASSRGGYSNQPQHF. The CDR3 nucleotides are TGTGCCAGCAGCAGGGGTGGGTATAGCAATCAGCCCCAGCATTTT.

The chain employs TRBV7-9 and TRBJ2-1; possible D gene TRBD2, 6 bases. Trimming pared 3 bases from V and 5 bases from J, leaving 14 bases between. The CDR3 has 15 residues. CDR1 and CDR2 (germline): SEHNR, FQNEAQ (reference sequence). CDR3 bases: TGTGCCAGCAGCTTTTTTTATGGACTAAACAATGAGCAGTTCTTC. It translates to CASSFFYGLNNEQFF.

The gene calls are TRBV6-5 and TRBJ1-2; maybe TRBD1 (6 bases). Per germline, CDR1 MNHEY and CDR2 SVGAGI. Trimming shortened V by 0 bases and J by 4 bases, and 15 bases separated the two germline ends. CDR3 size: 16 residues. CDR3: CASSYSITGSSYGYTF. The CDR3, as DNA: TGTGCCAGCAGTTACTCAATCACAGGGAGTAGCTATGGCTACACCTTC.

The rearrangement joins TRBV15 to TRBJ1-5; D is possibly TRBD1 (5 bases). The germline V gene has CDR1 LNHNV and CDR2 YYDKDF (reference sequence). Trimming removed 0 bases from V and 3 bases from J, with 6 bases in between. The CDR3 consists of 14 residues. CDR3 in amino acids: CATSRDRDNQPQHF. Written as DNA, the CDR3 is TGTGCCACCAGCAGAGACAGGGACAATCAGCCCCAGCATTTT. Drawing the rest from reference TRBV15 and TRBJ1-5, the complete variable domain is DAMVIQNPRYQVTQFGKPVTLSCSQTLNHNVMYWYQQKSSQAPKLLFHYYDKDFNNEADTPDNFQSRRPNTSFCFLDIRSPGLGDTAMYLCATSRDRDNQPQHFGDGTRLSIL.

This clone has a count of ten or more. The chain combines TRBV5-1 with TRBJ2-7, with 7 bases identical to TRBD2. After removal of 5 bases from V and 0 bases from J, the junction contained 17 bases not matched to a gene. Germline V gene lookup returns CDR1 SGHRS and CDR2 YFSETQ. This CDR3 region has 18 residues. DNA for the CDR3: TGCGCCAGCAGTTTTGTATTGGGGCGGGGGTTCAGCTCCTACGAGCAGTACTTC. This sequence encodes CASSFVLGRGFSSYEQYF.

The V call is TRBV9, the J call TRBJ1-2, with 10 bases identical to TRBD1. The germline gives CDR1 SGDLS, CDR2 YYNGEE. The trim removed 3 bases at V and 5 bases at J, leaving 7 bases unmatched. The CDR3 runs 15 residues. CDR3 in amino acids: CASSADRGLRYGYTF. The CDR3 DNA reads TGTGCCAGCAGCGCAGACAGGGGGCTTAGGTATGGCTACACCTTC.

The chain carries TRBV28 and TRBJ1-1, with a weak D call TRBD1 (5 bases). V was trimmed by 6 bases and J by 0 bases, leaving 20 bases between them. In germline, CDR1 is MDHEN, CDR2 SYDVKM. The CDR3 loop spans 17 amino acids. The chain's CDR3 is CASRYITGGSMNTEAFF. Written as DNA, the CDR3 is TGTGCCAGCAGATACATCACGGGGGGATCTATGAACACTGAAGCTTTCTTT. The full variable domain, with the rest looked up from reference TRBV28 and TRBJ1-1, is DVKVTQSSRYLVKRTGEKVFLECVQDMDHENMFWYRQDPGLGLRLIYFSYDVKMKEKGDIPEGYSVSREKKERFSLILESASTNQTSMYLCASRYITGGSMNTEAFFGQGTRLTVV.

The rearrangement joins TRBV7-2 to TRBJ2-5; D is possibly TRBD2 (5 bases). The V gene's germline CDR1 is SGHTA and CDR2 FQGNSA. The CDR3 spans 15 residues. The V end was cut by 5 bases, the J end by 7 bases, with 20 bases between. The CDR3 region has the DNA TGTGCCAGCAGCCCTAGGACTTCGGGGATGGGGACCCAGTACTTC. Translation: CASSPRTSGMGTQYF.

The J gene is TRBJ2-3, the V gene TRBV28, with TRBD1 matching 10 bases. The V and J ends lost 10 bases and 4 bases, in that order; junction bases with no gene match: 8. The CDR3 is 14 amino acids. Germline CDR1 MDHEN, CDR2 SYDVKM. CDR3: CATGTGEYADTQYF. CDR3 in DNA: TGTGCCACGGGGACAGGGGAGTATGCAGATACGCAGTATTTT.

J is TRBJ1-1 and V is TRBV19, with D tentatively TRBD1 (6 bases). The V gene lost 11 bases and the J gene lost 0 bases, with 19 bases spanning the gap. The CDR3 has 15 amino acids. Germline loops: CDR1 LNHDA, CDR2 SQIVND (reference sequence). CDR3 nucleotide sequence: TGTGCCTCGTCCAGGGGCCCGCAGATGAACACTGAAGCTTTCTTT. Its translation: CASSRGPQMNTEAFF.

V and J are TRBV5-5 and TRBJ1-2; D gene unclear. From germline, CDR1 is SGHKS and CDR2 YYEKEE (reference sequence). This CDR3 has 15 amino acids. V gave up 0 bases and J gave up 2 bases, with 11 bases separating them. The CDR3 sequence: CASSLEAGRNYGYTF. The CDR3 nucleotides read TGTGCCAGCAGCTTGGAAGCAGGTCGCAACTATGGCTACACCTTC.

The rearrangement links TRBV5-1 to TRBJ1-6; no definite D call. V was cut by 4 bases and J by 3 bases, with 14 bases left in between. This CDR3 is 16 amino acids long. CDR1 is SGHRS, CDR2 YFSETQ, per germline. CDR3 region: CASSPSEEGYNSPLHF. The CDR3, as DNA: TGCGCCAGCAGCCCATCGGAGGAGGGCTATAATTCACCCCTCCACTTT.

V and J are TRBV5-1 and TRBJ1-4; possibly TRBD1 for D (6 bases). This CDR3 comprises 14 residues. Trimming removed 1 base at V and 5 bases at J, with 9 bases between. Germline values: CDR1 SGHRS, CDR2 YFSETQ. CDR3: CASSLNRENEKLFF. In nucleotides, the CDR3 is TGCGCCAGCAGCTTGAACAGGGAAAATGAAAAACTGTTTTTT.

V is TRBV5-1 and J is TRBJ2-1, with 10 bases lining up with TRBD2. The V gene's germline CDR1 is SGHRS and CDR2 YFSETQ. The V and J ends lost 0 bases and 1 base, in that order; junction bases with no gene match: 4. The length of the CDR3 is 17 residues. The CDR3 sequence: CASSLVLAGGSYNEQFF. For the CDR3, the DNA is TGCGCCAGCAGCTTGGTGTTAGCGGGGGGTTCCTACAATGAGCAGTTCTTC.

The chain recombines TRBV29-1 with TRBJ2-1; 9 bases map to TRBD1. V gave up 7 bases and J gave up 4 bases; unmatched junction bases: 8. The CDR3 contains 14 residues. CDR1 is SQVTM and CDR2 is ANQGSEA in the germline V gene. The CDR3 DNA reads as TGCAGCGCCCGACAGGGGGGGGATTACAATGAGCAGTTCTTC. This sequence encodes CSARQGGDYNEQFF.

This chain's CDR3 is CASSSRQGRRGEKLFF. The CDR3 bases are TGTGCCAGCAGCTCAAGACAGGGAAGGAGAGGGGAAAAACTGTTTTTT. The V call is TRBV11-2, the J call TRBJ1-4; 7 bases map to TRBD1. This CDR3 region has 16 residues. From germline, CDR1 is SGHAT and CDR2 FQNNGV. V was pared by 4 bases and J by 8 bases, with 13 bases of the junction left unmatched.

The chain is built from TRBV12-3 or TRBV12-4 and TRBJ2-7; perhaps TRBD2 as D (5 bases). The ends were cut back, 3 bases at V and 3 bases at J, with 9 bases in the middle. CDR3 length: 13 residues. CDR3 nucleotide sequence: TGTGCCAGCAGTTTGAACAGCGGCTACGAGCAGTACTTC. This codes for CASSLNSGYEQYF.

The chain joins TRBV5-1 to TRBJ1-2, with 7 positions matching TRBD1. CDR1 and CDR2 from the germline V gene are SGHRS and YFSETQ. Trimming removed 0 bases from V and 2 bases from J; junction bases left unmatched: 10. CDR3 size: 17 residues. This chain's CDR3 is CASSLVLEGAKNYGYTF. In DNA, the CDR3 is TGCGCCAGCAGCTTGGTCCTTGAGGGGGCCAAAAACTATGGCTACACCTTC.

A note on this clone: The same CDR3 can be traced to other DNA sequences in this sample. This chain joins TRBV5-1 and TRBJ2-5; possibly TRBD2 for D (6 bases). The CDR3 has 13 residues. From germline, CDR1 is SGHRS and CDR2 YFSETQ. V lost 1 base to trimming and J lost 3 bases, with 7 bases between them. The CDR3 is CASSLSGEETQYF. CDR3 nucleotide sequence: TGCGCCAGCAGCTTGTCGGGGGAAGAGACCCAGTACTTC.

This clone was detected once. J is TRBJ2-2 and V is TRBV7-3; maybe TRBD1 (8 bases). Trimming removed 6 bases at V and 7 bases at J, with 18 bases between. This CDR3 comprises 15 residues. Looked up from germline, CDR1 is SGHTA and CDR2 is FQGTGA. The chain's CDR3 is CASSSRTGRGGELFF. CDR3 in DNA: TGTGCCAGCAGTTCGAGGACAGGGAGGGGCGGGGAGCTGTTTTTT.

The rearrangement uses TRBV7-9 and TRBJ2-5, with D possibly being TRBD1 (6 bases). The CDR3 loop spans 16 amino acids. The V gene lost 8 bases and the J gene lost 4 bases, with 23 bases spanning the gap. CDR1 is SEHNR and CDR2 is FQNEAQ in the germline V gene (reference sequence). The CDR3 reads CASSGDRGSHRETQYF. The CDR3 DNA sequence: TGTGCCAGCTCAGGGGATCGTGGGTCGCATAGAGAGACCCAGTACTTC.

The rearrangement uses TRBV7-9 and TRBJ2-3, with D possibly matching TRBD2 (5 bases). Germline V gene sequence: CDR1 SEHNR, CDR2 FQNEAQ (reference sequence). V gave up 5 bases and J gave up 4 bases, with 28 bases separating them. This CDR3 is built from 19 residues. The CDR3 region has the DNA TGTGCCAGCAGCCCCCCAAACAAGGCATGGAGGATGTTCCCAGATACGCAGTATTTT. It encodes CASSPPNKAWRMFPDTQYF.

This chain connects TRBV6-1 to TRBJ2-5; TRBD1 aligns across 7 bases. The germline CDR1 and CDR2 sequences are MNHNS and SASEGT. The V and J ends lost 2 bases and 5 bases, in that order; junction bases with no gene match: 8. This CDR3 region has 15 residues. CDR3 sequence reads: CASSENRGFGETQYF. The CDR3 nucleotides read TGTGCCAGCAGTGAAAACAGGGGATTCGGGGAGACCCAGTACTTC.